This T cell receptor beta chain was obtained from a study of T cells in Graves' hyperthyroidism and ophthalmopathy (dated by TCRdb to the late 2010s). Notes on the research overall: Peripheral blood samples were taken at initial diagnosis, before any treatment was given. To identify TCR V-J signatures that set the groups apart, the researchers used a discovery cohort of 90 to 100 patients, made up of 40 to 45 with Graves' ophthalmopathy and 57 with stable Graves' hyperthyroidism. An independent validation cohort of about 19 hyperthyroidism patients and 17 patients who later progressed to ophthalmopathy tested prospective prediction of ophthalmopathy. For training and testing, the 100 or so patients in the discovery cohort were randomly divided in a 7:3 ratio. Thyroid tissue and blood T-cell repertoires from six Graves' hyperthyroidism patients were also compared in the study. After sampling, hyperthyroidism patients received methimazole starting at 30 mg daily, and ophthalmopathy patients received high-dose intravenous methylprednisolone. The paper describes TCR Vbeta CDR3 sequencing of 140 or so peripheral blood samples, made up of approximately 40 ophthalmopathy patients, 70 to 80 hyperthyroidism patients and about 17 progressor patients. What the work shows at the level of the full study, not this receptor alone: In validation, progression to ophthalmopathy was predicted by the model with nearly 71% sensitivity and 72% to 85% specificity, a median of approximately 6.5 months before onset. No statistical method was used to fix the sample size in advance, and group allocation was not hidden from the investigators. A model built on a 13 V-J signature distinguished ophthalmopathy from stable hyperthyroidism, reaching roughly 88% sensitivity and under 84% specificity in cross-validation and 80%/75% in testing. Most expanded thyroid clonotypes (frequency above 0.001) were also found in blood, which suggests that blood repertoires may mirror thyroid immune responses.

From V the trimming removes 4 bases and from J it removes 3 bases, while the gene matches leave 6 bases of the junction unaccounted for. CDR1 and CDR2, looked up from the germline V gene, are KGHDR and SFDVKD. From the cysteine up to the phenylalanine, the CDR3 has a length of 16 residues. The kept DNA is CDR3 alone, 48 bases in frame from the first base. Amplification of TCR beta CDR3 regions was carried out from RNA transcripts. The TCR CDR3 was subjected to a first round of RT-PCR using the HTBI primer set and the Qiagen OneStep RT-PCR kit. Libraries were constructed in a second round of multiplex PCR, after which size selection and purification were carried out. The libraries were sequenced on an Illumina HiSeq2000 using paired-end 100 bp reads. In the authors' own workflow: SOAPnuke was used to process the raw data, throwing out any read that contained adapters or uncalled bases, had a mean Phred below 15, or lacked an exact constant-primer or identifier match. COPE v1.2.5 was used to merge high-quality paired reads, and clonotypes were defined as unique nucleotide sequences. MiTCR v1.1 was used to align the clonotypes against IMGT TRBV, TRBD and TRBJ reference segments. The analysis included only V-J combinations with a frequency above 0.0001, which together covered approximately 99% of the repertoires. A TCS score was defined as the ratio of F50 (clonal expansion) to E x V (chaos), with BLOSUM62-based TCRdist applied between CDR3 peptides within each V-J. Welch's t-statistics and random forest reduced 514 V-J features to about 12, which were used in a naive Bayes classifier (R e1071). TCRdb cleaned the public reads at Q25 with fastp, built clones with MiXCR and kept in-frame beta chains. CDR3 protein duplicates are merged, each entry listing the most common genes and DNA. These V and J calls rely on TCRdb rather than the paper's analysis. Here the sample has approximately 740,000 distinct CDR3 sequences; 12% to 15% occur a single time. The ten largest clonotypes hold more than 8.5% of the sample.

A remark on this clonotype: Its antigen is not yet known. There are no base qualities to consult, and no much larger clone falls within one base.

Stable Graves' hyperthyroidism was defined as the absence of progression to ophthalmopathy over 18 months of follow-up. Hyperthyroidism patients were newly diagnosed, had a disease duration of under 2 months, and were aged 18 to 65 years. Exclusion was applied to patients with uncontrolled infections, other autoimmune diseases, pregnancy or lactation. Clinical symptoms, serum thyroxine and TRAb, thyroid ultrasound, and orbital computed tomography formed the basis for the diagnoses. PBMCs were isolated from about 9 ml of fresh peripheral blood by Ficoll-Paque density gradient centrifugation. Total RNA was extracted using Trizol reagent, and RNA quality was assessed on an Agilent 2100 Bioanalyzer.

Sequenced material: blood. The origin of this receptor is a woman between 18 and 29 years old with Graves' hyperthyroidism. The sequence is built from TRBV24-1 and TRBJ2-1, with TRBD1 matching 9 junction bases. The DNA sequence is given as TGTGCCACCAGTGACTCCGGGACAGGGTTCTACAATGAGCAGTTCTTC. Its protein product is CATSDSGTGFYNEQFF.